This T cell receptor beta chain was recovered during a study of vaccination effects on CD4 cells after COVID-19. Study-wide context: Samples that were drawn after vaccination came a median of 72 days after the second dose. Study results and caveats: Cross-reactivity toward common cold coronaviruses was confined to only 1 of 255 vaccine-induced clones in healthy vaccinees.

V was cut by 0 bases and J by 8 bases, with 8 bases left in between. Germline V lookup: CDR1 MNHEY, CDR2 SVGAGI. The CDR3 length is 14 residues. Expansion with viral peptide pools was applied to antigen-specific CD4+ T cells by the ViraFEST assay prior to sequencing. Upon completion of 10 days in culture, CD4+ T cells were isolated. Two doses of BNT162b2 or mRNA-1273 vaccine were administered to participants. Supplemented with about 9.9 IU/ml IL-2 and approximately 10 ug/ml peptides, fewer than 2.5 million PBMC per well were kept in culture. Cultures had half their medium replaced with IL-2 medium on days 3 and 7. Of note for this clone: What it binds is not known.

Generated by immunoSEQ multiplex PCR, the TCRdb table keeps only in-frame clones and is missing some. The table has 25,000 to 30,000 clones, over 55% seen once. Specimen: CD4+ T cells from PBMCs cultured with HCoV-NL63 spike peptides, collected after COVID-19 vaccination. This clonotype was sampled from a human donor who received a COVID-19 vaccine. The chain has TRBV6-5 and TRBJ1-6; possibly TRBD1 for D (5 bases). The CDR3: CASSYSPGHSPLHF. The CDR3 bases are TGTGCCAGCAGTTACTCCCCGGGGCATTCACCCCTCCACTTT.